This T cell receptor beta chain appears in the sequencing data of a study of CD8 T cells in ankylosing spondylitis. Study observations and caveats: Reportedly, significant enrichment of disease-linked clones occurred in matched ankylosing spondylitis synovial fluid. The study identified a TCR beta motif of under ten highly homologous variants that appeared characteristic of ankylosing spondylitis blood. Some of the motif variants had earlier been found in reactive arthritis patients' fluid and blood.

Quantitative 5'-RACE with molecular barcodes produced the TCR beta libraries. TCRdb ran MiXCR on the 5' RACE reads and lists one entry per CDR3 protein. The sample lists 750,000 to 850,000 distinct CDR3 sequences, roughly 10% occurring once. J was trimmed by 1 base and V by 6 bases; bases with no gene match: 9. CDR3 size: 16 residues. Per the germline V gene, CDR1 is MNHEY and CDR2 is SVGEGT. Concerning this clonotype: Its antigen is currently unknown.

The sequence was collected from a male donor with ankylosing spondylitis. The chain joins TRBV6-2 or TRBV6-3 to TRBJ2-7, with 10 bases identical to TRBD1. Sequencing was done on a sample of blood, either unsorted or a sorted T cell fraction (not recorded which). This chain's CDR3 is CASRNPPGQGSYEQYF. The CDR3 nucleotides read TGTGCCAGCAGAAACCCACCGGGACAGGGGTCCTACGAGCAGTACTTC.